Sequencing of this T cell receptor (beta chain) was carried out in a study of cytomegalovirus exposure and HLA in healthy donors. Study-wide results and caveats: In vitro checks showed that three CMV-associated chains really do target CMV antigens.

In regard to this clone: Its antigen is undetermined.

CDR1 is SGHDT and CDR2 is YYEEEE in the germline V gene. The CDR3 sequence is 15 residues long. The V gene lost 4 bases and the J gene lost 7 bases, with 18 bases spanning the gap. Sequencing was performed with immunoSEQ multiplex PCR; in TCRdb, only in-frame clones are kept and a portion is missing. Here the sample spans roughly 250,000 clones, approximately 83% being singletons. The sequenced sample consisted of PBMCs. The V call is TRBV5-6, the J call TRBJ1-5; unclear D gene. The sequence was obtained from a woman between 25 and 40 years old in good health and CMV-seropositive. This CDR3 is CASSLKRVSGQPQHF. CDR3 DNA: TGTGCCAGCAGCCTAAAGCGGGTGTCCGGACAGCCCCAGCATTTT.